The clone carrying this T cell receptor (beta chain) has at least ten counts. The length of the CDR3 is 13 residues. CDR1 and CDR2 (germline): SGDLS, YYNGEE. V gave up 0 bases and J gave up 6 bases, with 10 bases separating them. The record originates from a study of T cells in Graves' hyperthyroidism and ophthalmopathy. Amplification of TCR beta CDR3 regions was performed using RNA transcripts as template. The HTBI set primed first-round TCR CDR3 RT-PCR. TCRdb re-called the multiplex PCR reads with MiXCR, one entry per CDR3 protein. The sample carries roughly 650,000 distinct CDR3 sequences, 16% recorded once.

V usage is TRBV9 and J usage is TRBJ2-7; D possibly matches TRBD1 or TRBD2 (6 bases each). The sequencing input was blood. The clonotype comes from a woman in her thirties or forties with Graves' ophthalmopathy. The CDR3 DNA sequence: TGTGCCAGCAGCGTAGGAGGAGGGGGCGAGCAGTACTTC. Translating it yields CASSVGGGGEQYF.